One TCR beta chain is described in this entry. No cognate antigen has been identified for it. No base quality values were provided; no much bigger clone lies one nucleotide off. For TCR beta library preparation, about 2 micrograms of genomic DNA were isolated from cryopreserved PBMCs. Longitudinal blood samples from CLL patients receiving ibrutinib monotherapy were subjected to high-throughput TCR beta sequencing. The patients were enrolled in a single-center, open-label phase 2 trial of ibrutinib monotherapy. The entry originates in a study of cytotoxic CD8 clonotypes in ibrutinib-treated CLL (dated by TCRdb to about 2021). Regarding the complete study: The cohort was composed of more than ten relapsed/refractory and fewer than 16 treatment-naive patients; IGHV unmutated status was identified in some 17 patients. Responses were partial in 24 patients and complete in 2; after median about 5.5 years follow-up, about 14 stayed in remission and some twelve progressed. Samples at response were collected after a median of about 12 months of treatment, with a range of about 6 to 36 months. Samples averaged roughly 280,000 productive templates and 94,082 productive rearrangements. Longitudinal samples were available for about 30% of the 86 trial participants. Cryopreserved peripheral blood mononuclear cells were obtained prior to treatment, at the time of response, and at either disease progression or sustained remission.

General study outcomes and caveats: Sampling times were not matched between sustained-remission and progressing patients, and lymph node repertoires were not studied. Public clonotypes were found to be uncommon and were observed to contract or remain stable during treatment; the increase in clonality was shown to reflect expansion of private clonotypes at ibrutinib response. Clonality rose at ibrutinib response, remained stable during sustained remission, and dropped back toward baseline at progression. Baseline clonality exceeded that of age-matched healthy donors and correlated strongly with circulating CD8+ T-cell counts.

The CDR3 runs 13 amino acids, cysteine and phenylalanine included. This entry keeps only the CDR3 DNA: 39 bases, framed from base 1. V is pared back by 8 bases and J by 4 bases, with 14 bases lying between the germline termini. Based on the germline V gene (reference sequence), the CDR1 and CDR2 sequences are LNHNV and YYDKDF. On a MiSeq, deep resolution sequencing aimed for a depth between 1 in 1 million and 1 in 200,000 T cells, with each clonotype covered approximately 9.8x on average. TCR beta libraries were generated with the immunoSEQ hsTCRB Kit. As for the original processing: The data were analyzed with ImmunoSEQ Analyzer and ImmunoSEQ Data Assistant, and V, D and J gene assignments followed IMGT definitions. Clonality was computed as one minus normalized Shannon entropy of productive rearrangement frequencies, ranging from 0 to 1. Public clonotype analysis was restricted to overrepresented clonotypes comprising at least 0.05% of each patient's repertoire. About a dozen repertoires from age-matched healthy donors, obtained from immuneACCESS, served as clonality controls. Imported from immuneACCESS, the table was reduced by TCRdb to in-frame sequences with V and J called. These copies leave out some clones; in studies compared against another copy, an unresolved V gene accounts for under half, and the cause of the remainder is not known. V, J and clone size derive from that table, while D and trimming were established from the DNA sequence. This sample holds a few hundred thousand clones; approximately 80% were observed only once. The ten largest clones add up to 5% to 7% of the sample.

The specimen comprised PBMCs, sampled before ibrutinib treatment. The V gene is TRBV15 and the J gene is TRBJ1-1, with TRBD1 perhaps the D gene, on 5 matching bases. The receptor was isolated from a human donor with chronic lymphocytic leukemia. The nucleotide sequence is TGTGCCACCGAAGGATGGGACTCCACTGAAGCTTTCTTT. It translates as CATEGWDSTEAFF.